Here is one TCR beta chain with its context. The antigen is undetermined. The sample comes from a study of beta chain features in type 1 diabetes. Notes on the study in general: The study found fewer insertions and more deletions at VDJ junctions in type 1 diabetes patients.

Every isolated RNA sample was fully reverse transcribed, so sequencing captured expressed TCRB transcripts. Here immunoSEQ multiplex PCR was the method, and the copy in TCRdb shows in-frame clones only, minus some. The sample records fewer than 650,000 clones, around 16% being singletons. Sequencing used naive CD4+ T cells from blood. The TCR was taken from a man in his late teens or twenties in good health.

The CDR3 reads CASSVAPGEGPQYF. The CDR3 DNA sequence: TGTGCCAGCAGCGTAGCTCCCGGGGAGGGCCCCCAGTACTTC. The chain has TRBV9 and TRBJ2-7, with 7 bases identical to TRBD2. The CDR3 is 14 residues long. V lost 0 bases, J lost 10 bases, and 10 bases stayed unmatched. Germline V gene data show CDR1 as SGDLS and CDR2 as YYNGEE.